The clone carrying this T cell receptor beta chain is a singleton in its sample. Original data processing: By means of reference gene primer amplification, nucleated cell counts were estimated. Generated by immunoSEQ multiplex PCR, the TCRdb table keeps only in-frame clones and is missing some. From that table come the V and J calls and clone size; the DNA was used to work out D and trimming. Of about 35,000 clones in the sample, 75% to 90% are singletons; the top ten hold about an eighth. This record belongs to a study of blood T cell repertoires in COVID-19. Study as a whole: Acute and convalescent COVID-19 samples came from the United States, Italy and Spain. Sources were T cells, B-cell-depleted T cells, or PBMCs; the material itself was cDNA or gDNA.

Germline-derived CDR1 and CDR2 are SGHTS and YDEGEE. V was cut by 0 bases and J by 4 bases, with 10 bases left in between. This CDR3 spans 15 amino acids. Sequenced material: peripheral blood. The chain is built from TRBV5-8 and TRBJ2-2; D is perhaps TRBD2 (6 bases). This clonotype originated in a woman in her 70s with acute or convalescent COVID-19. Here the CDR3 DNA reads TGTGCCAGCAGCTTGGCGGGACTCCCCACCGGGGAGCTGTTTTTT. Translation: CASSLAGLPTGELFF.